This T cell receptor (beta chain) was captured by sequencing in a study of Ad26.COV2.S vaccination and SARS-CoV-2 variants. Overall study: Ad26.COV2.S was injected intramuscularly once or twice, 56 days apart.

TCRdb's table, derived via immunoSEQ multiplex PCR, lists solely in-frame clones and lacks some. The top ten clones hold around 1.8% of a sample with some 460,000 clones, 89% of them seen once. This sample's treatment: about 20 received Ad26.COV2.S at low or high dose, single or two shots; 5 received placebo; per-sample allocation not given. Day 63 after the first injection of vaccine or placebo was the sampling time. An Ad26 vector that expressed Wuhan-strain SARS-CoV-2 spike constituted the vaccine. The CDR3 loop spans 15 amino acids. The germline V gene encodes CDR1 SGHTA and CDR2 FQGNSA. The V gene end was trimmed by 5 bases and the J gene end by 7 bases; junction bases not matched to a gene: 10.

This clonotype originated in a person between 18 and 65 years old who received the Ad26.COV2.S COVID-19 vaccine or a placebo. The sequenced sample was peripheral blood, obtained in a trial of Ad26.COV2.S vaccine versus placebo. The chain has TRBV7-2 and TRBJ2-1; 8 bases match TRBD1. The CDR3 coding sequence is TGTGCCAGCAGCAACAATCAGGGGGCGCTGAATGAGCAGTTCTTC. Amino acid sequence: CASSNNQGALNEQFF.